Only a few counts were recorded for the clone carrying this T cell receptor (beta chain). Its antigen is unknown. These data belong to a study of T-cell memory formation after mild COVID-19. Study-level results: The second-wave clones peaking on day 37 were not confirmed as SARS-CoV-2-specific.

5'RACE with constant-segment primers yielded barcoded, UMI-tagged TCR alpha and TCR beta cDNA libraries. TCRdb recomputed calls from the 5' RACE reads with MiXCR, one row per CDR3 protein. Seen here are roughly 480,000 distinct CDR3 sequences, around a quarter observed once, and the top ten hold approximately 12%. CDR1 SNHLY and CDR2 FYNNEI come from the germline V gene. Trimming removed 0 bases at V and 0 bases at J, with 18 bases between. The CDR3 has 19 amino acids. The clonotype was recovered from an adult woman who had mild COVID-19 (a few samples of this study predate the infection). Cell type and time point are not known. This rearrangement joins TRBV2 to TRBJ2-1; D gene ambiguous. The sample taken for sequencing was PBMCs or a T cell subset sorted from them (not recorded which). The CDR3 spells CASSEALRWREISYNEQFF. The CDR3 coding sequence is TGTGCCAGCAGTGAAGCGCTTCGTTGGCGAGAGATCTCCTACAATGAGCAGTTCTTC. Full variable domain (remainder filled in from reference TRBV2 and TRBJ2-1): EPEVTQTPSHQVTQMGQEVILRCVPISNHLYFYWYRQILGQKVEFLVSFYNNEISEKSEIFDDQFSVERPDGSNFTLKIRSTKLEDSAMYFCASSEALRWREISYNEQFFGPGTRLTVL.